These 6 T cell receptor beta chains came from one sample sequenced in a study of lymphopenia after photon versus proton radiotherapy (dated by TCRdb to about 2019). Library prep was done by the immunoSEQ multiplex PCR assay. The table comes from immuneACCESS by way of TCRdb, which keeps in-frame sequences with V and J called. Part of the clones is missing from these tables; in studies checked, under half for an unresolved V gene and the rest for unknown reasons. In this sample the table shows tens of thousands of clones, roughly 90% of which occur a single time. 15% to 20% of the sample is held by the ten biggest clonotypes. Source: peripheral blood, taken from a patient treated with photon-based radiotherapy. The receptors were gathered from a middle-aged woman with cholangiocarcinoma.

This chain uses TRBV11-2 with TRBJ2-7, with 7 bases lining up with TRBD2. CDR3 size: 15 residues. V lost 5 bases and J lost 3; bases outside the gene matches: 10. The V gene's germline CDR1 is SGHAT and CDR2 FQNNGV. This CDR3 reads CASSARRGGGYEQYF. The DNA of the CDR3 is TGTGCCAGCAGCGCCCGACGGGGCGGGGGCTACGAGCAGTACTTC.

This chain joins TRBV4-1 and TRBJ2-7; TRBD1 matches 10 bases. Germline V CDR1 and CDR2: MGHRA, YSYEKL. Trimming at V came to 4 bases and at J to 1 base, leaving 4 bases not matched to a gene. There are 15 residues in the CDR3. As DNA, the CDR3 is TGCGCCAGCAGCCTCCCGGGACAGGGGTCCTACGAGCAGTACTTC. This codes for CASSLPGQGSYEQYF.

This chain uses TRBV2 with TRBJ1-1, with no clear D. This CDR3 has 13 amino acids. V dropped 6 bases and J dropped 4 bases, with 12 bases sitting between them. Looked up from germline, CDR1 is SNHLY and CDR2 is FYNNEI. The CDR3 nucleotides are TGTGCCAGCAGCCCCCAGGATCCCACTGAAGCTTTCTTT. This gives the protein CASSPQDPTEAFF.

The rearrangement uses TRBV6-5 and TRBJ2-1; 7 nucleotides agree with TRBD1. The CDR3 contains 12 residues. V was clipped by 6 bases and J by 9 bases; unmatched bases: 5. The germline CDR1 and CDR2 sequences are MNHEY and SVGAGI. The CDR3 nucleotides read TGTGCCAGCAGAATGACAGGGTCTGAGCAGTTCTTC. Its protein product is CASRMTGSEQFF.

DNA of the CDR3: TGTGCCAGCAGCCTAGGGCATCAGCCCCAGCATTTT. Protein sequence: CASSLGHQPQHF. The chain carries TRBV28 and TRBJ1-5; D gene uncertain. Per germline, CDR1 MDHEN and CDR2 SYDVKM. The CDR3 has 12 residues. The V and J ends lost 6 bases and 5 bases respectively, with 8 bases between them. The full variable domain, rest sourced from reference TRBV28 and TRBJ1-5, is DVKVTQSSRYLVKRTGEKVFLECVQDMDHENMFWYRQDPGLGLRLIYFSYDVKMKEKGDIPEGYSVSREKKERFSLILESASTNQTSMYLCASSLGHQPQHFGDGTRLSIL.

The chain uses TRBV13 and TRBJ2-2; D remains ambiguous. Looked up from germline, CDR1 is PRHDT and CDR2 is FYEKMQ (reference sequence). This CDR3 has 16 amino acids. Trimming stripped 4 bases from V and 8 bases from J, with 20 bases between. This CDR3 is CASSSRLVHVEGELFF. Here the CDR3 DNA reads TGTGCCAGCAGCTCCCGACTTGTTCATGTGGAAGGGGAGCTGTTTTTT.